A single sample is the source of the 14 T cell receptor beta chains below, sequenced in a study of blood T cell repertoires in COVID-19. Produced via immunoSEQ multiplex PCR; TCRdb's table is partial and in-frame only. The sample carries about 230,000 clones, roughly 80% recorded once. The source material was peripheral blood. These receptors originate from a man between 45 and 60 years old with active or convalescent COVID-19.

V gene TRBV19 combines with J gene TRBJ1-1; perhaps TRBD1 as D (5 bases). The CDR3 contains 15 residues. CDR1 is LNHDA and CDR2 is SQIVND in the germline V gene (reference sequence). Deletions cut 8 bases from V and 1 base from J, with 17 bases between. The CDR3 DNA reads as TGTGCCAGTCGAAACGGGGGAGTTAGGAACACTGAAGCTTTCTTT. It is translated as CASRNGGVRNTEAFF.

The DNA of the CDR3 is TGCGCCAGCAGCTGGGGACTAGGAACAGATACGCAGTATTTT. Translated: CASSWGLGTDTQYF. The J gene is TRBJ2-3, the V gene TRBV5-1; 8 bases line up with TRBD2. V shed 3 bases and J 3 bases; nucleotides not matched to a gene: 3. This CDR3 has 14 amino acids. Germline CDR1 is SGHRS and CDR2 is YFSETQ.

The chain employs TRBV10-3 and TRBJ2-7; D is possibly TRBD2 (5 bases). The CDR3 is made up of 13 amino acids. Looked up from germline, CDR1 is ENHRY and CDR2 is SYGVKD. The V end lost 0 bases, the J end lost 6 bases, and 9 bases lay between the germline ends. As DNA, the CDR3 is TGTGCCATCAGTGAGTCGCGGGTGGGCGAGCAGTACTTC. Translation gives CAISESRVGEQYF.

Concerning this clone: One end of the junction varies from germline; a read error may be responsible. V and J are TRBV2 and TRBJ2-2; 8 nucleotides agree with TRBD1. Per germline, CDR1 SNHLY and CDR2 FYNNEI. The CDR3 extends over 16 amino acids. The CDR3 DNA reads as TGTGCCAGCAGCGAAGGGGGCAGGGGGCTCACCGGGGAGCTGTTTTTT. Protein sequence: CASSEGGRGLTGELFF.

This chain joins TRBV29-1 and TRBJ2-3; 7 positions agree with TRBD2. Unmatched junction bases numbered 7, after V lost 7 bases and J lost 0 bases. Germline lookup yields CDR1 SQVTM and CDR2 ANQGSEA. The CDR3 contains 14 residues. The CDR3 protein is CSAPRGISTDTQYF. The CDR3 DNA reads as TGCAGCGCCCCGCGGGGGATTAGCACAGATACGCAGTATTTT.

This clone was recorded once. CDR3 loop: CASSFDRRNTEAFF. The CDR3 DNA follows: TGTGCCAGCAGCTTCGACAGGAGGAACACTGAAGCTTTCTTT. The V and J genes are TRBV5-5 and TRBJ1-1; weak D call: TRBD1 (6 bases). Trimming left V 2 bases short and J 1 base short, with 9 bases between. The CDR3 sequence is 14 residues long. Looked up from germline, CDR1 is SGHKS and CDR2 is YYEKEE (reference sequence).

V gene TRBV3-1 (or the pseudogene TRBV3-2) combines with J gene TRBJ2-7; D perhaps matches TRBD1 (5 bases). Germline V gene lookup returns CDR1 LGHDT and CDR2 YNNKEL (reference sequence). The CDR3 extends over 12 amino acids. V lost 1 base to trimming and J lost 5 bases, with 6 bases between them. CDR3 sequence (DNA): TGTGCCAGCAGCCAAGCAGGGAACGAGCAGTACTTC. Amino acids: CASSQAGNEQYF.

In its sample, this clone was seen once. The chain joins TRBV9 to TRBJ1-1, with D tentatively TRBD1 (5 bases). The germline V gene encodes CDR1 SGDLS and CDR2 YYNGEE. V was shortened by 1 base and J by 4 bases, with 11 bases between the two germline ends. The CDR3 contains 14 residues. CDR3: CASSVSATGTEAFF. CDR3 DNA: TGTGCCAGCAGCGTATCTGCAACAGGCACTGAAGCTTTCTTT.

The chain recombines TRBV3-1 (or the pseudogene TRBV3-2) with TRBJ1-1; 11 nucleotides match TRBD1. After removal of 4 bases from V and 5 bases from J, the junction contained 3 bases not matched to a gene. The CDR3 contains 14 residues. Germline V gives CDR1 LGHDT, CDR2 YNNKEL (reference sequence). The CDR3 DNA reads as TGTGCCAGCAGCCGCGGACAGGGGGCGACTGAAGCTTTCTTT. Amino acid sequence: CASSRGQGATEAFF.

CDR3 sequence (DNA): TGTGCCTGGAGTGTCGGTTTCCAAGAGACCCAGTACTTC. Amino acid sequence: CAWSVGFQETQYF. The chain combines TRBV30 with TRBJ2-5; D not resolved. The CDR3 covers 13 residues. Germline V gene lookup returns CDR1 GTSNPN and CDR2 SVGIG (reference sequence). The V end lost 0 bases, the J end lost 1 base, and 6 bases lay between the germline ends.

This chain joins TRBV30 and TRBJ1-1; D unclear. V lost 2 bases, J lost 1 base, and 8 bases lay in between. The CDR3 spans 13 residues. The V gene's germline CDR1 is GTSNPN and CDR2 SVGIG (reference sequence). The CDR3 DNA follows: TGTGCCTGGAGTTTCAACAGGAACACTGAAGCTTTCTTT. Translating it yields CAWSFNRNTEAFF.

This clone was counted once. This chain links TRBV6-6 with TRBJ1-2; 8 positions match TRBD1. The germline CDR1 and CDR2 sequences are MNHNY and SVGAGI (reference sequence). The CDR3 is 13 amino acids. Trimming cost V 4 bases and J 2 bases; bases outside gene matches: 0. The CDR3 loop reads CASSWTGNYGYTF. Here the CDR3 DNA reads TGTGCCAGCAGTTGGACAGGGAACTATGGCTACACCTTC.

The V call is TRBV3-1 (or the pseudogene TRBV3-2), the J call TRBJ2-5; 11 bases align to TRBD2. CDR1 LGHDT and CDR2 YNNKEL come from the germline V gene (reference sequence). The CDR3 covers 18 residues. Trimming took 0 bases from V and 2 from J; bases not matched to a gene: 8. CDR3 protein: CASSQDSRLAGGQETQYF. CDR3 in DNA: TGTGCCAGCAGCCAAGATAGTCGGCTAGCGGGGGGACAAGAGACCCAGTACTTC.

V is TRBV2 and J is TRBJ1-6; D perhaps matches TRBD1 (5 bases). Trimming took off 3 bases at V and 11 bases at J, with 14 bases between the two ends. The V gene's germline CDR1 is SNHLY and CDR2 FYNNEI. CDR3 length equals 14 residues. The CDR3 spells CASSDLGPAPPLHF. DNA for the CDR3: TGTGCCAGCAGTGATCTGGGGCCGGCACCACCCCTCCACTTT.